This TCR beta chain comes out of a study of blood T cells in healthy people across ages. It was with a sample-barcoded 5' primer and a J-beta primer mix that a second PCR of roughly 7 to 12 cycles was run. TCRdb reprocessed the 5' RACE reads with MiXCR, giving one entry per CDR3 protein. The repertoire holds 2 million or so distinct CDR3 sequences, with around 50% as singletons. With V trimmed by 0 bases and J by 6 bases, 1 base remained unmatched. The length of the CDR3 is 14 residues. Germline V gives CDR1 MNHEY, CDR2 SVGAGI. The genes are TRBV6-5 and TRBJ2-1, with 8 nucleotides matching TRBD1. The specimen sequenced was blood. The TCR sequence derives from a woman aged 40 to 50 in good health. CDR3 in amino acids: CASSYSTGGNEQFF. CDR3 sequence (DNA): TGTGCCAGCAGTTACTCCACAGGGGGCAATGAGCAGTTCTTC.